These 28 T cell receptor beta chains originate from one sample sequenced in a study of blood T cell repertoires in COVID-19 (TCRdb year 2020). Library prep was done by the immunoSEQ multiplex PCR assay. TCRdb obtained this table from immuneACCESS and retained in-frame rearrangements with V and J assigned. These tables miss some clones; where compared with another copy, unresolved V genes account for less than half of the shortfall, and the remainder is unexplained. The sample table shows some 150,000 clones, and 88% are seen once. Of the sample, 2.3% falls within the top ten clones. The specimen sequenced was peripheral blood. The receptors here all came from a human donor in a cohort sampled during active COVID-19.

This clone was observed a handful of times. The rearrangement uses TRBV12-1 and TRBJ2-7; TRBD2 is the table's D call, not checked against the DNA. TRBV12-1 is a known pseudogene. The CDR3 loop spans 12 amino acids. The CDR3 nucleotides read TGTGCCAGCAGCTCCTGCCATAGCAGTGAGTACTTC. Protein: CASSSCHSSEYF.

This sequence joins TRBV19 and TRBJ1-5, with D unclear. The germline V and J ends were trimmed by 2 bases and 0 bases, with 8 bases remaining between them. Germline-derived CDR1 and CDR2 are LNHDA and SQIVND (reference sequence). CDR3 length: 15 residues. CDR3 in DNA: TGTGCCAGTAGTATAACAGCCCATAGCAATCAGCCCCAGCATTTT. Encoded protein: CASSITAHSNQPQHF. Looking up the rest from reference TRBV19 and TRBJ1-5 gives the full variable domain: DGGITQSPKYLFRKEGQNVTLSCEQNLNHDAMYWYRQDPGQGLRLIYYSQIVNDFQKGDIAEGYSVSREKKESFPLTVTSAQKNPTAFYLCASSITAHSNQPQHFGDGTRLSIL.

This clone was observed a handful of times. Written as DNA, the CDR3 is TGTGCCAGCAGCCAAGTATCAACAGGGGCCTACACAGATACGCAGTATTTT. It yields the protein CASSQVSTGAYTDTQYF. The chain combines TRBV14 with TRBJ2-3, with 7 bases identical to TRBD1. With V trimmed by 1 base and J by 2 bases, 9 bases remained unmatched. The CDR3 spans 17 residues. The germline V gene encodes CDR1 SGHDN and CDR2 FVKESK.

CDR3 in DNA: TGTGCCTGGGAACCGGGTTTACTCGGAAACACCATATATTTT. Encoded protein: CAWEPGLLGNTIYF. The chain is built from TRBV30 and TRBJ1-3; D is unclear. V dropped 5 bases and J dropped 4 bases, with 15 bases sitting between them. CDR1 and CDR2 (germline): GTSNPN, SVGIG (reference sequence). The CDR3 is made up of 14 amino acids.

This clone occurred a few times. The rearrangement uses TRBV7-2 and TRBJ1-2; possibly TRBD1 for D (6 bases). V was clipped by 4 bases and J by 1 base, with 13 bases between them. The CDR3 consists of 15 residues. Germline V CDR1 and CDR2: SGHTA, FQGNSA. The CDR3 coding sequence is TGTGCCAGCAGCTACGGACAGTTGCTTAACTATGGCTACACCTTC. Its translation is CASSYGQLLNYGYTF.

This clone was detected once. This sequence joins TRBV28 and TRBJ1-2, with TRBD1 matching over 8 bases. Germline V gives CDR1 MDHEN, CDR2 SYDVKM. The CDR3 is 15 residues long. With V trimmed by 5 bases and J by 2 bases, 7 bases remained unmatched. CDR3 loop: CASSPSRTGNYGYTF. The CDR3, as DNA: TGTGCCAGCAGTCCAAGCCGGACAGGGAACTATGGCTACACCTTC.

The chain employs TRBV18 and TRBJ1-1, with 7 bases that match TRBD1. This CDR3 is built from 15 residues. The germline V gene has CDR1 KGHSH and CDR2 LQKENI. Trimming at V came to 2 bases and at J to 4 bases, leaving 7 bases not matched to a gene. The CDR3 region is CASSPIGRGSTEAFF. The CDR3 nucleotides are TGTGCCAGCTCACCAATCGGCAGGGGGAGCACTGAAGCTTTCTTT.

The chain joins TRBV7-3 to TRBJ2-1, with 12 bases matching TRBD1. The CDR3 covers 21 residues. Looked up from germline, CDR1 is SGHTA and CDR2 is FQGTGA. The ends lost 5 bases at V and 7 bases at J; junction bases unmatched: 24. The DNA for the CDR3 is TGTGCCAGCAGCCGGGACAGGGGGCGGCCCGGCGATTCGGCCTTTCATAATGAGCAGTTCTTC. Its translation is CASSRDRGRPGDSAFHNEQFF.

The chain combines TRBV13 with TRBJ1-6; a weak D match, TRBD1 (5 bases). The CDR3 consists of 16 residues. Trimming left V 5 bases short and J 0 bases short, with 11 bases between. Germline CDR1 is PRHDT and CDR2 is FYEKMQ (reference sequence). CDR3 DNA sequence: TGTGCCAGCAGCCCCGGGGGTGCCTCCTATAATTCACCCCTCCACTTT. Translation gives CASSPGGASYNSPLHF.

The DNA for the CDR3 is TGTGCCTGGTCTCTGACTGGCGGTGAGCAGTTCTTC. It codes for CAWSLTGGEQFF. The genes are TRBV30 and TRBJ2-1, with unresolved D. The CDR3 loop spans 12 amino acids. In germline, CDR1 is GTSNPN, CDR2 SVGIG (reference sequence). The V gene lost 5 bases and the J gene lost 9 bases, with 14 bases spanning the gap.

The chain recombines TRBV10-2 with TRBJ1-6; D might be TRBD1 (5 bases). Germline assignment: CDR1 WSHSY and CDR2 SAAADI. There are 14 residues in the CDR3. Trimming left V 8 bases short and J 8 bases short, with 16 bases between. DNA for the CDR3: TGCGCCAGCGGAGGGGAAAGGGGAGATTCACCCCTCCACTTT. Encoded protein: CASGGERGDSPLHF.

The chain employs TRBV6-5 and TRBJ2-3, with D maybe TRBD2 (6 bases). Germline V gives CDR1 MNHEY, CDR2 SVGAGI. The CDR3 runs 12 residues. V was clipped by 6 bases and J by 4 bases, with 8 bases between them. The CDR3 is CASSGGADTQYF. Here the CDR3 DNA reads TGTGCCAGCAGCGGGGGTGCAGATACGCAGTATTTT.

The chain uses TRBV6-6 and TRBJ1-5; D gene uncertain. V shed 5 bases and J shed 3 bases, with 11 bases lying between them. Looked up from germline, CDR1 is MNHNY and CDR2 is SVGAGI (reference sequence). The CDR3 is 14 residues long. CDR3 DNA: TGTGCCAGCAGTAATAAGAACTACAATCAGCCCCAGCATTTT. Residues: CASSNKNYNQPQHF.

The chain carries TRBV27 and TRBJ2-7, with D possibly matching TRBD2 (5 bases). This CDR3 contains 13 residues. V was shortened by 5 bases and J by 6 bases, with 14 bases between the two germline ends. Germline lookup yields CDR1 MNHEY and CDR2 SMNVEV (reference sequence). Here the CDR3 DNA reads TGTGCCAGCAGTACCCGGGGTAGACTCGAGCAGTACTTC. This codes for CASSTRGRLEQYF.

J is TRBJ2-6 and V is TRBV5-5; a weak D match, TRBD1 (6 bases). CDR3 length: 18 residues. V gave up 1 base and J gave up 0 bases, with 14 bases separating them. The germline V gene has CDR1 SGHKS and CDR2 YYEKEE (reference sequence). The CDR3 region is CASSLNIQGNSGANVLTF. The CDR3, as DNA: TGTGCCAGCAGCTTGAATATACAGGGAAACTCTGGGGCCAACGTCCTGACTTTC.

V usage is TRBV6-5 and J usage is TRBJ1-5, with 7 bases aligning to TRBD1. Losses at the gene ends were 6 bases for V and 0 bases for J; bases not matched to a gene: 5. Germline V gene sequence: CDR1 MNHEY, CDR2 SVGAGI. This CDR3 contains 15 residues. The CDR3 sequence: CASRWDRTSNQPQHF. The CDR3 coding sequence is TGTGCCAGCAGATGGGACAGAACTAGCAATCAGCCCCAGCATTTT.

CDR3 in amino acids: CASSINPGGSEQYF. Written as DNA, the CDR3 is TGTGCCAGTAGTATAAATCCAGGGGGGTCCGAGCAGTACTTC. The rearrangement links TRBV19 to TRBJ2-7; tentatively, D is TRBD1 (7 bases). Germline V gives CDR1 LNHDA, CDR2 SQIVND (reference sequence). The CDR3 contains 14 residues. Trimming left V 2 bases short and J 6 bases short, with 14 bases between.

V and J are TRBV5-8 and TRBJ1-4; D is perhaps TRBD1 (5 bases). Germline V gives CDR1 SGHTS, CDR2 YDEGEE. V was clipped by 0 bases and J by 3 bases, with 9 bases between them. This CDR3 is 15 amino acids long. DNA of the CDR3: TGTGCCAGCAGCTTGGCCGGGGGGGCTAATGAAAAACTGTTTTTT. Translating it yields CASSLAGGANEKLFF.

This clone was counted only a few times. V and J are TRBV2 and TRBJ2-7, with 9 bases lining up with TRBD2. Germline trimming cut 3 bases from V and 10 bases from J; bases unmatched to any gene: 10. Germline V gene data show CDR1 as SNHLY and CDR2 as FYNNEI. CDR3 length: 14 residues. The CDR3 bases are TGTGCCAGCAGTGAGCTAGCGGGATGGTTCAACCAGTACTTC. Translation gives CASSELAGWFNQYF.

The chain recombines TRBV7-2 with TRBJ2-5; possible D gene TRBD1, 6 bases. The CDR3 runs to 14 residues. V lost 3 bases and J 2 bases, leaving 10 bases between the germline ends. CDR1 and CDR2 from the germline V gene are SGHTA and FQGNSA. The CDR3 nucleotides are TGTGCCAGCAGCTTTGACAGGTTTCAAGAGACCCAGTACTTC. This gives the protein CASSFDRFQETQYF.

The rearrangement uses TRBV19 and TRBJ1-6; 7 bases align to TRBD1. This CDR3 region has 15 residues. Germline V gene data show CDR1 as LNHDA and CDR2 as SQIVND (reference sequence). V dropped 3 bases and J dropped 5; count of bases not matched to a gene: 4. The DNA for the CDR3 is TGTGCCAGTAGTATCGGAGGGGGCAATAATTCACCCCTCCACTTT. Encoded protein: CASSIGGGNNSPLHF.

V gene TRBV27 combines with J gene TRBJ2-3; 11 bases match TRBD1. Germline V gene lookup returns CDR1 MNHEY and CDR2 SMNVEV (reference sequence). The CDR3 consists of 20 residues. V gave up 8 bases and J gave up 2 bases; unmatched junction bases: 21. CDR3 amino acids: CASGPLSLGQGGRHTDTQYF. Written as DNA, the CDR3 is TGTGCCAGCGGACCCCTTAGTCTGGGACAGGGGGGGAGACACACAGATACGCAGTATTTT.

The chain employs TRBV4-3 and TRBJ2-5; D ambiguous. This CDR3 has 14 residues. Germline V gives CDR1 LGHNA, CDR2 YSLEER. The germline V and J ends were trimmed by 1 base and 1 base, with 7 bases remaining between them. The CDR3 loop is CASSQGLGQETQYF. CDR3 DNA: TGCGCCAGCAGCCAAGGCCTAGGCCAAGAGACCCAGTACTTC.

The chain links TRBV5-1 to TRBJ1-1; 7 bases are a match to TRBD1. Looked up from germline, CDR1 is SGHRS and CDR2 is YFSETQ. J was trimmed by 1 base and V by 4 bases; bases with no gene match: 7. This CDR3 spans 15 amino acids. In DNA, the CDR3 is TGCGCCAGCAGCCTTTCCGGGACAGCGAACACTGAAGCTTTCTTT. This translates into CASSLSGTANTEAFF.

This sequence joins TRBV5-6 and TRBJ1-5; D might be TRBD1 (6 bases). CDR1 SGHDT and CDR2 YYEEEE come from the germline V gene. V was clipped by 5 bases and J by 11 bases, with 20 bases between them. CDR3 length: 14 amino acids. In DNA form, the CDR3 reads TGTGCCAGCAGTTCGGACAGCAATCCTTGGACCCAGCATTTT. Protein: CASSSDSNPWTQHF.

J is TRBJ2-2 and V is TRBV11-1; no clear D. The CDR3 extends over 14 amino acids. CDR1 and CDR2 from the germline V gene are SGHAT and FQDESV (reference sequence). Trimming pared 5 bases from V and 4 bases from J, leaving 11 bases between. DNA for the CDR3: TGTGCCAGCAGCGCTTTAGAACTCACCGGGGAGCTGTTTTTT. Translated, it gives CASSALELTGELFF. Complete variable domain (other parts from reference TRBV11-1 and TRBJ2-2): EAEVAQSPRYKITEKSQAVAFWCDPISGHATLYWYRQILGQGPELLVQFQDESVVDDSQLPKDRFSAERLKGVDSTLKIQPAELGDSAMYLCASSALELTGELFFGEGSRLTVL.

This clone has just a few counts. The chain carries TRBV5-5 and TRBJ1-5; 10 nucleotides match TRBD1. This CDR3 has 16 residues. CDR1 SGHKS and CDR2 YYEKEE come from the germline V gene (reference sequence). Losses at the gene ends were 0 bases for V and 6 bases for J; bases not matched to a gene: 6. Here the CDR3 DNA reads TGTGCCAGCAGCTTGGTTGACAGGGGGCGGATTCAGCCCCAGCATTTT. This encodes CASSLVDRGRIQPQHF.

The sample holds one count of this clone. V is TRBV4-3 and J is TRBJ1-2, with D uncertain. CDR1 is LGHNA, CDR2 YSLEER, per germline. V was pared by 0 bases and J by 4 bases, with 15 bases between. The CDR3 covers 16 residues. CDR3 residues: CASSQDPGRSSYGYTF. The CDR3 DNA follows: TGCGCCAGCAGCCAAGATCCCGGCAGGTCCTCCTATGGCTACACCTTC.